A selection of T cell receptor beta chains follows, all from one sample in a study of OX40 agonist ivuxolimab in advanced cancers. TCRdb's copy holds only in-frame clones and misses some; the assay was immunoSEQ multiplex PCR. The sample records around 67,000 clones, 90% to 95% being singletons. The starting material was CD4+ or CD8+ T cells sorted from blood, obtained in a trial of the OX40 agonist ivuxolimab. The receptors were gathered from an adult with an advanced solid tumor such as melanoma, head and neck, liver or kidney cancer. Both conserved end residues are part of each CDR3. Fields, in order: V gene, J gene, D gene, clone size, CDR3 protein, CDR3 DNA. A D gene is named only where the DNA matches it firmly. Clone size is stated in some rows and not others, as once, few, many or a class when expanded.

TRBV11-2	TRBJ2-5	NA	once	CASRRTGVETQYF	TGTGCCAGCAGACGGACGGGTGTAGAGACCCAGTACTTC
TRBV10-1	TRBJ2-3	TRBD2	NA	CASSESPSGSTDTQYF	TGCGCCAGCAGTGAGTCCCCTAGCGGGAGCACAGATACGCAGTATTTT
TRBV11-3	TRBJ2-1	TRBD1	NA	CASSPGQGRGHNEQFF	TGTGCCAGCAGCCCCGGACAGGGACGGGGGCACAATGAGCAGTTCTTC
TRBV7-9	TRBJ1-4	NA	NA	CASSLGGGTNEKLFF	TGTGCCAGCAGCTTAGGAGGGGGAACTAATGAAAAACTGTTTTTT
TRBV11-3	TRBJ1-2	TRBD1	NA	CASSSGTGGGYTF	TGTGCCAGCAGCTCCGGGACAGGGGGTGGCTACACCTTC
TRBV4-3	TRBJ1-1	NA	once	CASSQVQNTEAFF	TGCGCCAGCAGCCAAGTGCAGAACACTGAAGCTTTCTTT
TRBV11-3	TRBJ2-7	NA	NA	CASSSPSWEQYF	TGTGCCAGCAGCTCCCCTTCCTGGGAGCAGTACTTC
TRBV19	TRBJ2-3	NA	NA	CASSMRRDTQYF	TGTGCCAGTAGTATGAGGAGGGATACGCAGTATTTT
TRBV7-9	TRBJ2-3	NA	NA	CASQLMDDLTDTQYF	TGTGCCAGCCAACTCATGGATGACCTCACAGATACGCAGTATTTT
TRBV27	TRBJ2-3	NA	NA	CASSLKPVDTQYF	TGTGCCAGCAGTTTAAAGCCCGTGGATACGCAGTATTTT
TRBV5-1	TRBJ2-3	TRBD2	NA	CASSFLAESTDTQYF	TGCGCCAGCAGCTTTCTAGCGGAGTCCACAGATACGCAGTATTTT
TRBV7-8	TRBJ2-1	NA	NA	CASSLYAPGVAYNEQFF	TGTGCCAGCAGCTTATATGCCCCGGGAGTGGCCTACAATGAGCAGTTCTTC
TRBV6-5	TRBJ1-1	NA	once	CASYEGVGTEAFF	TGTGCCAGCTACGAGGGGGTAGGTACTGAAGCTTTCTTT
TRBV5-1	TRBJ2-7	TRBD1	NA	CASSLDWTDRDEQYF	TGCGCCAGCAGCTTGGACTGGACCGACAGGGACGAGCAGTACTTC
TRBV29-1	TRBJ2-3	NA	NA	CSVDYMYTQYF	TGCAGCGTTGATTATATGTATACGCAGTATTTT
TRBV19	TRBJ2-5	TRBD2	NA	CASSIEATSGGETQYF	TGTGCCAGTAGTATAGAGGCTACTAGCGGGGGAGAGACCCAGTACTTC
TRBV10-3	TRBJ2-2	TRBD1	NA	CAISESGTGLTGELFF	TGTGCCATCAGTGAGTCCGGGACAGGGTTAACCGGGGAGCTGTTTTTT
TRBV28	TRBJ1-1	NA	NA	CASWRASANTEAFF	TGTGCCAGCTGGAGGGCCTCAGCGAACACTGAAGCTTTCTTT
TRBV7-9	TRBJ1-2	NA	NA	CASSQTGSAGGYTF	TGTGCCAGCAGCCAAACAGGGTCGGCAGGAGGCTACACCTTC
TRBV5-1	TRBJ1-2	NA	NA	CASSSTAGSNYGYTF	TGCGCCAGCAGTTCTACGGCAGGGTCTAACTATGGCTACACCTTC
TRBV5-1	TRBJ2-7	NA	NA	CASSLVVESEQYF	TGCGCCAGCAGCTTGGTAGTTGAATCCGAGCAGTACTTC
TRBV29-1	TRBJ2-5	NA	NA	CSVDRNTRETQYF	TGCAGCGTTGACAGGAACACGAGGGAGACCCAGTACTTC
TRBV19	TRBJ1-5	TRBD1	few	CASNDRAGQPQHF	TGTGCCAGTAACGACAGGGCGGGTCAGCCCCAGCATTTT
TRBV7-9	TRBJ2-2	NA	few	CASSSRTDTGELFF	TGTGCCAGCAGCTCCCGGACAGACACCGGGGAGCTGTTTTTT
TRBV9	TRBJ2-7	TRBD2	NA	CASSASGRNLHEQYF	TGTGCCAGCAGCGCGAGCGGGAGGAATCTCCACGAGCAGTACTTC
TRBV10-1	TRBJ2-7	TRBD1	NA	CASSESATGESYEQYF	TGCGCCAGCAGTGAGTCAGCGACAGGGGAAAGCTACGAGCAGTACTTC
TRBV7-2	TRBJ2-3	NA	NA	CASSLGTVGTDTQYF	TGTGCCAGCAGCTTAGGGACAGTTGGTACAGATACGCAGTATTTT